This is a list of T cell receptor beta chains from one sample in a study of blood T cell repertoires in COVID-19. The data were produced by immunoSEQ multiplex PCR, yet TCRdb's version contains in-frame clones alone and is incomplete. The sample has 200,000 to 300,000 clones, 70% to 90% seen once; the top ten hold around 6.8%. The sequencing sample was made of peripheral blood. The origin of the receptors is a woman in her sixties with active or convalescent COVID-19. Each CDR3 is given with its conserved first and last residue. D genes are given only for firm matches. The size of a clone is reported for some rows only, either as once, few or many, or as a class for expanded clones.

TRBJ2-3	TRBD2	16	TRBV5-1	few	CASSEGLAGEADTQYF	TGCGCCAGCAGCGAGGGACTAGCGGGAGAGGCAGATACGCAGTATTTT
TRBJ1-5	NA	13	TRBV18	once	CASSPGGWVPQHF	TGTGCCAGCTCACCAGGGGGCTGGGTGCCCCAGCATTTT
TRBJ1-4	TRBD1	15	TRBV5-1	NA	CASSLDRGDNEKLFF	TGCGCCAGCAGCTTGGACAGGGGGGATAATGAAAAACTGTTTTTT
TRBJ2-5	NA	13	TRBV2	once	CASSKGGQETQYF	TGTGCCAGCAGCAAAGGGGGACAAGAGACCCAGTACTTC
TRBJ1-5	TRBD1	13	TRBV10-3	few	CASSTGNAQPQHF	TGTGCCAGTTCGACAGGGAATGCGCAGCCCCAGCATTTT
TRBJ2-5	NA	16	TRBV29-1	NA	CSVEGHATGVQETQYF	TGCAGCGTTGAAGGGCACGCAACGGGGGTCCAAGAGACCCAGTACTTC
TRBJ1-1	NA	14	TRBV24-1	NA	CATSDGHSSTEAFF	TGTGCCACCAGTGACGGACATTCAAGCACTGAAGCTTTCTTT
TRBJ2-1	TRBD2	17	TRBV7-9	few	CASSFSFGAGFGNEQFF	TGTGCCAGCAGCTTCAGCTTTGGAGCGGGATTCGGCAATGAGCAGTTCTTC
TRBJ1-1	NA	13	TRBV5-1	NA	CASSFAGIDEAFF	TGCGCCAGCAGCTTCGCAGGAATCGATGAAGCTTTCTTT
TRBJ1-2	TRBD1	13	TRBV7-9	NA	CASSQGATYGYTF	TGTGCCAGCAGTCAGGGGGCAACCTATGGCTACACCTTC
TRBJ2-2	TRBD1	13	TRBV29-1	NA	CSVKGTGAGELFF	TGCAGCGTCAAGGGGACAGGGGCCGGGGAGCTGTTTTTT
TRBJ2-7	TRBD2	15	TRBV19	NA	CASSIGLAGAYEQYF	TGTGCCAGTAGTATAGGGCTAGCGGGAGCCTACGAGCAGTACTTC
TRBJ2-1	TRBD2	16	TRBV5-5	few	CASSSRSGSYYNEQFF	TGTGCCAGCAGCTCGCGGAGCGGGAGCTACTACAATGAGCAGTTCTTC
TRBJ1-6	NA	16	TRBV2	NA	CASSEVSGAYNSPLHF	TGTGCCAGCAGTGAGGTCTCAGGGGCCTATAATTCACCCCTCCACTTT
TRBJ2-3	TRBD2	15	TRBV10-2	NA	CASTWAGGNTDTQYF	TGCGCCAGCACGTGGGCGGGAGGAAACACAGATACGCAGTATTTT
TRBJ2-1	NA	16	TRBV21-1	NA	CASSKAGEEGYNEQFF	TGTGCCAGCAGCAAAGCGGGGGAGGAAGGTTACAATGAGCAGTTCTTC
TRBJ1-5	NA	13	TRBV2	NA	CASSGEGGGDEHF	TGTGCCAGCAGTGGGGAGGGAGGGGGAGACGAGCATTTT
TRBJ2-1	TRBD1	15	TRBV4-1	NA	CASSQESTGGYEQFF	TGCGCCAGCAGCCAAGAATCCACAGGGGGCTATGAGCAGTTCTTC
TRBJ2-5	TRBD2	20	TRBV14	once	CASSQVQSISGGGAEETQYF	TGTGCCAGCAGCCAAGTCCAATCCATTTCGGGGGGGGGCGCAGAAGAGACCCAGTACTTC
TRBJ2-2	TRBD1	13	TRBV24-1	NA	CATGPTGHGELFF	TGTGCCACAGGACCGACAGGGCACGGGGAGCTGTTTTTT
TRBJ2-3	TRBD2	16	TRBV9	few	CASSVVGSGMSDTQYF	TGTGCCAGCAGCGTAGTAGGTAGCGGGATGTCAGATACGCAGTATTTT
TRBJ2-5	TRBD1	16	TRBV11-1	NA	CASSVGQAEPQETQYF	TGTGCCAGCAGCGTGGGACAGGCGGAACCTCAAGAGACCCAGTACTTC
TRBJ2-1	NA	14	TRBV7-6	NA	CASSQTRVHNEQFF	TGTGCCAGCAGCCAGACGAGGGTCCACAATGAGCAGTTCTTC
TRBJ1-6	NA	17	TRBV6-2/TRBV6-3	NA	CASSYPPRGGYNSPLHF	TGTGCCAGCAGTTATCCGCCACGAGGGGGATATAATTCACCCCTCCACTTT
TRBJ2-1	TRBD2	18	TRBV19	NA	CASSYERGGFFSYNEQFF	TGTGCCAGTAGTTATGAGCGGGGGGGCTTTTTCTCCTACAATGAGCAGTTCTTC
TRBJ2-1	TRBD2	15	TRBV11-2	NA	CASSQRLAGYNEQFF	TGTGCCAGCAGCCAGCGACTAGCGGGATACAATGAGCAGTTCTTC
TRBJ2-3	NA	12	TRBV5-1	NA	CASSQEADTQYF	TGCGCCAGCAGCCAGGAGGCAGATACGCAGTATTTT
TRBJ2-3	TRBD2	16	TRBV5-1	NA	CASSSSLAGGTDTQYF	TGCGCCAGCAGCTCCTCACTAGCGGGGGGCACAGATACGCAGTATTTT
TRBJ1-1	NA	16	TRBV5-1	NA	CASSAGSGSYNTEAFF	TGCGCCAGCAGCGCGGGTTCGGGCAGCTATAACACTGAAGCTTTCTTT
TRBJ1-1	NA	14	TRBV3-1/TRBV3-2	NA	CASSLRGGPTEAFF	TGTGCCAGCAGCCTAAGGGGGGGTCCGACTGAAGCTTTCTTT
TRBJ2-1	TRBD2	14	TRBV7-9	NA	CASSFRDYYNEQFF	TGTGCCAGCAGCTTCCGGGACTATTACAATGAGCAGTTCTTC
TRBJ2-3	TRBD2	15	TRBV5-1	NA	CASSLLAGGTDTQYF	TGCGCCAGCAGCTTACTAGCGGGGGGCACAGATACGCAGTATTTT
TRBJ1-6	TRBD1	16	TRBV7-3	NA	CASSLAGTGKNSPLHF	TGTGCCAGCAGCCTTGCCGGGACAGGGAAGAATTCACCCCTCCACTTT
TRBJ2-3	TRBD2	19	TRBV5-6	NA	CASSFLPAGGPQSPDTQYF	TGTGCCAGCAGCTTCCTCCCGGCGGGGGGGCCCCAAAGTCCAGATACGCAGTATTTT
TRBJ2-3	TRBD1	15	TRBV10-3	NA	CAISEGQEGTDTQYF	TGTGCCATCAGTGAGGGACAGGAGGGCACAGATACGCAGTATTTT
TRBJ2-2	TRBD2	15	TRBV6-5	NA	CASRSGTSLAGELFF	TGTGCCAGCAGATCCGGGACTAGCCTCGCCGGGGAGCTGTTTTTT
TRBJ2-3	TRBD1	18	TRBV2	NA	CASRTRTGGNPSTDTQYF	TGTGCCAGCAGGACCCGGACAGGGGGGAACCCTAGCACAGATACGCAGTATTTT
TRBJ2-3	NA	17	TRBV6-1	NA	CASSEGVPSSGTDTQYF	TGTGCCAGCAGTGAAGGTGTTCCTAGCTCTGGCACAGATACGCAGTATTTT
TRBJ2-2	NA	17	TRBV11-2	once	CASSPIFRVTGTGELFF	TGTGCCAGCAGCCCAATTTTCCGGGTCACTGGGACCGGGGAGCTGTTTTTT
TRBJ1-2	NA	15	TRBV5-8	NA	CASSSGGILNYGYTF	TGTGCCAGCTCTTCCGGGGGTATACTCAACTATGGCTACACCTTC
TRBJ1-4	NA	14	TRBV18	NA	CASSLGGNNEKLFF	TGTGCCAGCTCACTCGGAGGGAACAATGAAAAACTGTTTTTT
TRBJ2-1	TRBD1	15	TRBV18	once	CASSTVTGAGNEQFF	TGTGCCAGCTCAACCGTGACAGGGGCAGGGAATGAGCAGTTCTTC
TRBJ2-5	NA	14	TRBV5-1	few	CASSLSSVAETQYF	TGCGCCAGCAGCTTGAGTTCCGTGGCTGAGACCCAGTACTTC
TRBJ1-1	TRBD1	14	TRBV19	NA	CASSLGQGATEAFF	TGTGCCAGTAGTCTCGGACAGGGGGCCACTGAAGCTTTCTTT
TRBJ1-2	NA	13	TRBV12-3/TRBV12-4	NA	CASTLGGNYGYTF	TGTGCCAGTACTTTGGGGGGAAACTATGGCTACACCTTC
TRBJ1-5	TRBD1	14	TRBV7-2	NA	CASSLTGSDQPQHF	TGTGCCAGCAGCCTGACAGGGAGTGATCAGCCCCAGCATTTT
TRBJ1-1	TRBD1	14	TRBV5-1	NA	CASSRDSMNTEAFF	TGCGCCAGCAGCCGGGACAGCATGAACACTGAAGCTTTCTTT
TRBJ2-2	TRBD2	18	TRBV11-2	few	CASSLAGGSGGATGELFF	TGTGCCAGCAGCTTAGCCGGGGGTAGCGGGGGGGCCACCGGGGAGCTGTTTTTT